This note documents a single T cell receptor beta chain sequence. Its antigen is undetermined. This CDR3 has 13 amino acids. CDR1 is SGHAT, CDR2 FQNNGV, per germline. The V gene lost 3 bases and the J gene lost 8 bases, with 13 bases spanning the gap. With random hexamers, about 0.5 to 1 ug RNA was reverse transcribed. Amplification of TCR beta CDR3 used immunoSEQ multiplex PCR across 54 Vbeta and 13 Jbeta. TCRdb processed the immunoSEQ multiplex PCR reads anew with MiXCR; each CDR3 protein has one entry. The repertoire holds nearly 110,000 distinct CDR3 sequences, with around 94% as singletons. The data stem from a study of CD8 T cells in Susac syndrome. The study's findings and limits: Peak Susac CD8+ clonal expansion was seen in TEMRA cells and active patients. Within total CD8+ repertoires, 15 to 20 Susac-specific public clones were found, and within CD8+ TEMRA repertoires, several.

Material: CD8+ T cells from PBMCs. The clonotype comes from a human donor with Susac syndrome. The V gene is TRBV11-2, the J gene TRBJ1-2, with a weak D call TRBD1 (5 bases). The CDR3 coding sequence is TGTGCCAGCAGCTTGCAGGGTGGAGTAGGCTACACCTTC. Protein product: CASSLQGGVGYTF. The full variable domain, in which reference TRBV11-2 and TRBJ1-2 provide the parts outside the CDR3, is EAGVAQSPRYKIIEKRQSVAFWCNPISGHATLYWYQQILGQGPKLLIQFQNNGVVDDSQLPKDRFSAERLKGVDSTLKIQPAKLEDSAVYLCASSLQGGVGYTFGSGTRLTVV.